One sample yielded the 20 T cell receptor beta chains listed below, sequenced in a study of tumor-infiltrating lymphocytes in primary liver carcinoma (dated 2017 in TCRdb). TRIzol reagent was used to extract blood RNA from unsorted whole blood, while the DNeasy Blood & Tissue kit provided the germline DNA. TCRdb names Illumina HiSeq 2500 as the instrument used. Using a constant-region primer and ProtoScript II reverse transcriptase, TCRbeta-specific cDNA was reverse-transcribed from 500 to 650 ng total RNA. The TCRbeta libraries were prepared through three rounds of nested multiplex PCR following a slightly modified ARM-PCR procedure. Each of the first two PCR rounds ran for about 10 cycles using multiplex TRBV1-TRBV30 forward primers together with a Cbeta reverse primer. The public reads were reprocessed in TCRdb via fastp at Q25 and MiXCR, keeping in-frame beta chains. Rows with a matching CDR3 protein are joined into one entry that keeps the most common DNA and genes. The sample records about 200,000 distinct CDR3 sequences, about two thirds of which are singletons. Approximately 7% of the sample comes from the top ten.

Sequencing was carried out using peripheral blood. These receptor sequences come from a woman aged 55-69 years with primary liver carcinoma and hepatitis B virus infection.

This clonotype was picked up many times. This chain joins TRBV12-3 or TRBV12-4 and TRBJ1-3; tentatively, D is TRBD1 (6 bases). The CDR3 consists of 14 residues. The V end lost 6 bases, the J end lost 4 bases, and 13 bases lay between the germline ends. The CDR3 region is CASSLEGVGNTIYF. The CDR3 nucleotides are TGTGCCAGCAGCCTCGAGGGGGTCGGAAACACCATATATTTT.

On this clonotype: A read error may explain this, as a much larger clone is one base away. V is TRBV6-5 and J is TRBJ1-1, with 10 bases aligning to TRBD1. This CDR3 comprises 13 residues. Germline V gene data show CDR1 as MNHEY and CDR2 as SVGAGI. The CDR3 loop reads CASSGTGDTEPFF. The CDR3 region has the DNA TGTGCCAGCAGTGGGACAGGGGACACTGAACCTTTCTTT.

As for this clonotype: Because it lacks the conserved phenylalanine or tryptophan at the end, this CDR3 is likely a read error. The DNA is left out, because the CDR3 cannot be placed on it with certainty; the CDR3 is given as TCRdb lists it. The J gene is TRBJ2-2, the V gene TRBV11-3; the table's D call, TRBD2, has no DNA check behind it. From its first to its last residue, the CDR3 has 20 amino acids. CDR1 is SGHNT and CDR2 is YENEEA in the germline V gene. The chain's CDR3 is CASSLEMGLAGVGGPGELLY.

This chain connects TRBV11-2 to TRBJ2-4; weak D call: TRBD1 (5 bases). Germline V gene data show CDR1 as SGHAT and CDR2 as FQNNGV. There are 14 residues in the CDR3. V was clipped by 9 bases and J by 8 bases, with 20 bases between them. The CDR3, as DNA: TGTGCCAGTATCACCCCCCAGGGATTCGACATTCAGTACTTC. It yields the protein CASITPQGFDIQYF.

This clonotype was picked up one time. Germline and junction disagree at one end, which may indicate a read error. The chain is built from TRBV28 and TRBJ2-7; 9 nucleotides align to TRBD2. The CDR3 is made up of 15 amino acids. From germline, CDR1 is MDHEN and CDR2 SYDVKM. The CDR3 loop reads CARSVAGDKAYEQYF. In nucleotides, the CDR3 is TGTGCCCGCAGCGTAGCGGGAGATAAGGCATACGAGCAGTACTTC. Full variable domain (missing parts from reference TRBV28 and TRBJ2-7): DVKVTQSSRYLVKRTGEKVFLECVQDMDHENMFWYRQDPGLGLRLIYFSYDVKMKEKGDIPEGYSVSREKKERFSLILESASTNQTSMYLCARSVAGDKAYEQYFGPGTRLTVT.

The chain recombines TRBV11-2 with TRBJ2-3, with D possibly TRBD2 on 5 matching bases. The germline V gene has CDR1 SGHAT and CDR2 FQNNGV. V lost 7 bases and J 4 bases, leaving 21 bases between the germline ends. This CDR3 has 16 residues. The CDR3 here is CASMLFPAVEADTQYF. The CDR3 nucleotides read TGTGCCAGCATGTTGTTCCCAGCGGTAGAGGCAGATACGCAGTATTTT.

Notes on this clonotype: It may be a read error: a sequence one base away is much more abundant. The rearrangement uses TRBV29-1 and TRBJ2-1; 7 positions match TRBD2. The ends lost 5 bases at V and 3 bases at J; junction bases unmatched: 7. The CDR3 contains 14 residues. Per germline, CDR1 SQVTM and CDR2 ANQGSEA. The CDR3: CSVQPQRGYNEQFF. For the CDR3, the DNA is TGCAGCGTTCAACCCCAGCGGGGCTACAATGAGCAGTTCTTC.

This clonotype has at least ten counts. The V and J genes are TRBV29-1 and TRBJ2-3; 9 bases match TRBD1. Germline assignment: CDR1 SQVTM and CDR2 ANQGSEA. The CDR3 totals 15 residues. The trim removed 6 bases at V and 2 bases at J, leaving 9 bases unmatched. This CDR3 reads CSVPSDRGHTDTQYF. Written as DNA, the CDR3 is TGCAGCGTCCCATCGGACAGGGGTCACACAGATACGCAGTATTTT.

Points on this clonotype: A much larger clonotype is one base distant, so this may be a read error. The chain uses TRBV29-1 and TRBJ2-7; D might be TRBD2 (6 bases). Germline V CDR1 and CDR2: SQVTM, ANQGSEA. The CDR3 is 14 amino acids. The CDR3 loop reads CSVEGIWDSYDQYF. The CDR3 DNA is TGCAGCGTTGAAGGAATTTGGGACTCCTACGATCAGTACTTC.

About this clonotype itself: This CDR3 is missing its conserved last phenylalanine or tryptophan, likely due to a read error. The CDR3 reads CASSEYGQNTGELFS. In DNA, the CDR3 is TGCGCCAGCAGTGAGTACGGGCAGAACACCGGGGAGCTGTTTTCT. The chain has TRBV10-2 and TRBJ2-2; D remains ambiguous. V lost 1 base, J lost 1 base, and 7 bases lay in between. The CDR3 totals 15 residues. Germline V CDR1 and CDR2: WSHSY, SAAADI.

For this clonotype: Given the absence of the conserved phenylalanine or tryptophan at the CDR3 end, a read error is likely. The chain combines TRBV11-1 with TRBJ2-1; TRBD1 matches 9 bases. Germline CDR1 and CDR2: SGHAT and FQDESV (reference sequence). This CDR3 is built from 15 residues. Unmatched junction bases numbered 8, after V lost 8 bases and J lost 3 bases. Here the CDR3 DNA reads TGTGCCAGCTGGCAGGGACAGGGAAACTACAATGAGCAGTTCTGC. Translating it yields CASWQGQGNYNEQFC.

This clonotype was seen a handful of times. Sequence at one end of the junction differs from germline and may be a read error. CDR3 residues: CTSSSHRLAGGDEQFF. The CDR3 DNA reads TGTACCAGCAGCTCCCACCGTCTCGCAGGAGGTGATGAGCAGTTCTTC. The genes are TRBV6-5 and TRBJ2-1; possible D gene TRBD2, 5 bases. The CDR3 runs 16 residues. Germline lookup yields CDR1 MNHEY and CDR2 SVGAGI.

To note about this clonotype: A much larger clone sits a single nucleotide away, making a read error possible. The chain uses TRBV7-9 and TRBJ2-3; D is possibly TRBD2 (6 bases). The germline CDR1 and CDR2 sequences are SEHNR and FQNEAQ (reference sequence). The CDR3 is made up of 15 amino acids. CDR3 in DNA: TGTGCCAGCAGCTTCCCGGGAGTAATCACAGATGCGCAGTATTTT. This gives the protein CASSFPGVITDAQYF. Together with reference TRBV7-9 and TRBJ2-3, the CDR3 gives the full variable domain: DTGVSQNPRHKITKRGQNVTFRCDPISEHNRLYWYRQTLGQGPEFLTYFQNEAQLEKSRLLSDRFSAERPKGSFSTLEIQRTEQGDSAMYLCASSFPGVITDAQYFGPGTRLTVL.

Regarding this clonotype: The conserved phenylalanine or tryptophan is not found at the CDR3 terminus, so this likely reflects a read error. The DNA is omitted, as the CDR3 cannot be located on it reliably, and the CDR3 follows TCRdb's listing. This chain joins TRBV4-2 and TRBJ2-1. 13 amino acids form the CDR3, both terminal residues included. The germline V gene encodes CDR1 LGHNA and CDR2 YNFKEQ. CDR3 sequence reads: CASSTSSYNEQSL.

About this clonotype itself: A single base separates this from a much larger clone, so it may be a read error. The CDR3 sequence: CSVHRGLCEQYF. CDR3 nucleotides: TGCAGCGTGCACAGGGGGCTGTGTGAGCAGTACTTC. This chain uses TRBV29-1 with TRBJ2-7; 9 nucleotides line up with TRBD1. Germline CDR1 SQVTM, CDR2 ANQGSEA. The CDR3 has 12 residues. The V segment lost 6 bases and the J segment 7 bases; nucleotides outside the gene matches: 7.

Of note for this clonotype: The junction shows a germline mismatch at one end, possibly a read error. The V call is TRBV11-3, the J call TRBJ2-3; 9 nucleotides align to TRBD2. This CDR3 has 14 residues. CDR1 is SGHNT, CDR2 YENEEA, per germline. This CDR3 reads CASSRSGSADTRYF. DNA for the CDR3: TGTGCCAGCAGCCGTAGCGGGAGCGCAGATACGCGGTATTTT.

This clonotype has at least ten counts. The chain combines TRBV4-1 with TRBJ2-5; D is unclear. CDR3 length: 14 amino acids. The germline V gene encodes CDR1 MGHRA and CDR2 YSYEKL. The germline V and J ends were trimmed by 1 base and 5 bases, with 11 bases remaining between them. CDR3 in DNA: TGCGCCAGCAGCCAAGTTTGGGGTAGGGAGACCCAGTACTTC. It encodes CASSQVWGRETQYF.

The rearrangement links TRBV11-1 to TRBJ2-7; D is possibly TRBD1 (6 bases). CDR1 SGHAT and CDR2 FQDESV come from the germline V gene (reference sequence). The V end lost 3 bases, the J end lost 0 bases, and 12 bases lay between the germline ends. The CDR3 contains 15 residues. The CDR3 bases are TGTGCCAGCAGCTTCGACGGACAGTTCTCCTACGAGCAGTACTTC. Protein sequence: CASSFDGQFSYEQYF.

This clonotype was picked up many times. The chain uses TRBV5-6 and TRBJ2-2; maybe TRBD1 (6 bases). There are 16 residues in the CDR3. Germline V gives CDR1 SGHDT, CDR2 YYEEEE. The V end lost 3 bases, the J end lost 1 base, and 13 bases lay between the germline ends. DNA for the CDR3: TGTGCCAGCAGCTGGACCTGGGGACAGAACACCGGGGAGCTGTTTTTT. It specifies CASSWTWGQNTGELFF.

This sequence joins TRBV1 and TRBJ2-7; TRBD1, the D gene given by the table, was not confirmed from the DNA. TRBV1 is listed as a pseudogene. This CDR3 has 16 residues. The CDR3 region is CISSQPGGLRTYEQYF. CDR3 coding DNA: TGCATCAGCAGCCAGCCCGGGGGGCTCCGAACCTACGAGCAGTATTTC.